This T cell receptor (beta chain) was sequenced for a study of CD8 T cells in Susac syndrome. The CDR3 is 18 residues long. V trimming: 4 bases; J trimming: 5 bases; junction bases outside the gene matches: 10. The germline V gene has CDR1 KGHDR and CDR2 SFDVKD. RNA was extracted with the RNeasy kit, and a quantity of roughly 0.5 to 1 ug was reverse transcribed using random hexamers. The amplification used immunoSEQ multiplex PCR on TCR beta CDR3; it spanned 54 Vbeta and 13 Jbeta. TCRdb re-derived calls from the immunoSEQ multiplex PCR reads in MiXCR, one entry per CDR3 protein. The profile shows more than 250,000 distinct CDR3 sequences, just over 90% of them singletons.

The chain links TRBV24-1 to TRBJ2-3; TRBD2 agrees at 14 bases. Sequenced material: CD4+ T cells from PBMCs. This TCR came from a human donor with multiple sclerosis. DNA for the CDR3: TGTGCCACCAGTGACTCACGACTAGCGGGGGGGCCGGGAGATACGCAGTATTTT. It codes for CATSDSRLAGGPGDTQYF.